This T cell receptor beta chain was found in a study of T cell clonality in common variable immunodeficiency. This clone was counted at least ten times. Antigen specificity is unknown. At one end, the junction sequence differs from germline, possibly due to a read error. The read terminates 3 residues before the CDR3 end, so the remaining end is supplied by the germline J gene. The CDR3 is made up of 15 amino acids. The germline CDR1 and CDR2 sequences are SGHVS and FQNEAQ. Notes on the study in general: Reportedly, TCR beta sequences from common variable immunodeficiency showed fewer deletions and N-nucleotide insertions. CVID subjects had higher TCRbeta clonality than healthy controls, most marked in about a third.

Control and CVID samples contributed equal amounts of genomic DNA. Using immunoSEQ multiplex PCR, the repertoire was profiled, and TCRdb retains in-frame clones only, with some absent. The sample shows 40,000 to 45,000 clones, none of them appearing just once. The source material was peripheral blood mononuclear cells. This sequence was found in a person aged 18-69 years in good health. V gene TRBV7-8 combines with J gene TRBJ2-7, with 7 bases matching TRBD1. The CDR3 protein is CASSVRGPGSSEQYF. CDR3 DNA, as far as it was read: TGTGCCAGCAGCGTTAGGGGGCCGGGGTCCTCCGAG. The full variable domain, with the rest looked up from reference TRBV7-8 and TRBJ2-7, is GAGVSQSPRYKVAKRGQDVALRCDPISGHVSLFWYQQALGQGPEFLTYFQNEAQLDKSGLPSDRFFAERPEGSVSTLKIQRTQQEDSAVYLCASSVRGPGSSEQYFGPGTRLTVT.